These 17 T cell receptor beta chains came from one sample sequenced in a study of blood T cell repertoires in COVID-19. Profiling relied on immunoSEQ multiplex PCR, and the TCRdb table lists in-frame clones only, not all of them. Of 250,000 or so clones in the sample, about 88% were seen once. Material: PBMCs or T cells enriched from blood (not recorded which). All receptors derive from a woman in her 50s who had been exposed to COVID-19.

The chain recombines TRBV6-5 with TRBJ1-2, with D perhaps TRBD1 (5 bases). Germline values: CDR1 MNHEY, CDR2 SVGAGI. The V and J ends lost 8 bases and 2 bases respectively, with 15 bases between them. The CDR3 length is 14 residues. The CDR3 here is CASRSTASNYGYTF. The CDR3 nucleotides read TGTGCCAGCCGTTCGACAGCATCAAACTATGGCTACACCTTC.

This clone was observed a single time. The chain couples TRBV7-8 to TRBJ2-7, with 7 bases lining up with TRBD1. The CDR3 contains 13 residues. Per germline, CDR1 SGHVS and CDR2 FQNEAQ. V was pared by 8 bases and J by 3 bases, with 7 bases of the junction left unmatched. CDR3 region: CASARQGNYEQYF. The CDR3, as DNA: TGTGCCAGCGCAAGACAGGGCAACTACGAGCAGTACTTC.

This clone was counted once. The chain joins TRBV18 to TRBJ2-2; no definite D call. The CDR3 is 14 amino acids. Germline V gives CDR1 KGHSH, CDR2 LQKENI. V dropped 3 bases and J dropped 4 bases, with 9 bases sitting between them. The CDR3 DNA follows: TGTGCCAGCTCACCTCGACTGAGCACCGGGGAGCTGTTTTTT. This translates into CASSPRLSTGELFF.

The rearrangement links TRBV6-4 to TRBJ2-1; D not resolved. V lost 0 bases and J 6 bases, leaving 9 bases between the germline ends. The CDR3 has 14 residues. The germline gives CDR1 MRHNA, CDR2 SNTAGT. CDR3: CASSDSILSNEQFF. CDR3 in DNA: TGTGCCAGCAGTGACTCGATTCTAAGCAATGAGCAGTTCTTC.

This chain links TRBV7-8 with TRBJ1-1, with D possibly TRBD1 on 5 matching bases. Germline V gene data show CDR1 as SGHVS and CDR2 as FQNEAQ. The CDR3 contains 13 residues. V was clipped by 5 bases and J by 6 bases, with 13 bases between them. In DNA, the CDR3 is TGTGCCAGCAGCCCTGGGCGGGGCGCTGAAGCTTTCTTT. Encoded protein: CASSPGRGAEAFF. Filled out from reference TRBV7-8 and TRBJ1-1, the complete variable domain reads GAGVSQSPRYKVAKRGQDVALRCDPISGHVSLFWYQQALGQGPEFLTYFQNEAQLDKSGLPSDRFFAERPEGSVSTLKIQRTQQEDSAVYLCASSPGRGAEAFFGQGTRLTVV.

This clone was seen only once. The rearrangement joins TRBV5-1 to TRBJ2-3; TRBD2 might be the D (5 bases). This CDR3 is 13 amino acids long. V lost 1 base and J lost 4, with 7 bases in between. Looked up from germline, CDR1 is SGHRS and CDR2 is YFSETQ. The DNA for the CDR3 is TGCGCCAGCAGCTTGAGGCGGGCAGATACGCAGTATTTT. Its protein is CASSLRRADTQYF.

The chain carries TRBV5-6 and TRBJ2-2, with a weak D call TRBD2 (5 bases). The germline V gene has CDR1 SGHDT and CDR2 YYEEEE. The CDR3 loop spans 14 amino acids. The V and J ends lost 1 base and 8 bases respectively, with 12 bases between them. CDR3 sequence (DNA): TGTGCCAGCAGCTTGACCGGGGTCTCAGGGGAGCTGTTTTTT. It encodes CASSLTGVSGELFF.

The chain has TRBV5-1 and TRBJ1-1, with a possible D match to TRBD1 (6 bases). CDR3 length: 11 residues. Trimming took off 7 bases at V and 8 bases at J, with 12 bases between the two ends. Germline CDR1 and CDR2: SGHRS and YFSETQ. CDR3 protein: CASEEGTEAFF. Here the CDR3 DNA reads TGCGCCAGCGAAGAGGGGACAGAAGCTTTCTTT.

This clone is a singleton in its sample. The chain recombines TRBV21-1 with TRBJ1-4; TRBD1 reflects the table's D call only, with no check against the DNA. TRBV21-1 has pseudogene status. The CDR3 has 18 residues. This CDR3 reads CASSKALGKAGTNEKLFF. The CDR3 DNA is TGTGCCAGCAGCAAAGCGCTAGGGAAAGCAGGGACTAATGAAAAACTGTTTTTT.

This clone was detected a few times. This chain uses TRBV12-5 with TRBJ2-2, with 10 bases fitting TRBD2. With V trimmed by 1 base and J by 4 bases, 6 bases remained unmatched. Germline lookup yields CDR1 LGHNT and CDR2 FRNRAP. The CDR3 has 17 residues. The DNA for the CDR3 is TGTGCTAGTGGTTTGGCCGTCAGCGGGGGGGCCACCGGGGAGCTGTTTTTT. It codes for CASGLAVSGGATGELFF. Drawing the rest from reference TRBV12-5 and TRBJ2-2, the complete variable domain is DARVTQTPRHKVTEMGQEVTMRCQPILGHNTVFWYRQTMMQGLELLAYFRNRAPLDDSGMPKDRFSAEMPDATLATLKIQPSEPRDSAVYFCASGLAVSGGATGELFFGEGSRLTVL.

This sequence joins TRBV3-1 (or the pseudogene TRBV3-2) and TRBJ1-1, with 8 nucleotides matching TRBD1. The CDR3 extends over 15 amino acids. V dropped 5 bases and J dropped 3; count of bases not matched to a gene: 8. Germline-derived CDR1 and CDR2 are LGHDT and YNNKEL (reference sequence). CDR3 in amino acids: CASSYNRGRDTEAFF. CDR3 nucleotides: TGTGCCAGCAGCTACAACAGGGGGAGGGACACTGAAGCTTTCTTT.

The chain links TRBV29-1 to TRBJ2-5, with 9 nucleotides matching TRBD2. The trim removed 7 bases at V and 5 bases at J, leaving 20 bases unmatched. This CDR3 is 17 amino acids long. The germline CDR1 and CDR2 sequences are SQVTM and ANQGSEA. The CDR3 region has the DNA TGCAGCGCCCGGGGGCTAGCGGGGTATGTCACCCTTGAGACCCAGTACTTC. Amino acids: CSARGLAGYVTLETQYF.

The chain uses TRBV15 and TRBJ1-1, with D possibly TRBD1 on 5 matching bases. This CDR3 spans 14 amino acids. In germline, CDR1 is LNHNV, CDR2 YYDKDF (reference sequence). Trimming left V 4 bases short and J 2 bases short, with 11 bases between. The CDR3 reads CATSTRVGNTEAFF. The CDR3 DNA reads as TGTGCCACCAGCACCAGGGTTGGCAACACTGAAGCTTTCTTT.

This chain joins TRBV6-4 and TRBJ1-6; no firm D call. The germline gives CDR1 MRHNA, CDR2 SNTAGT. Trimming took off 6 bases at V and 0 bases at J, with 9 bases between the two ends. The CDR3 is 15 residues long. Written as DNA, the CDR3 is TGTGCCAGCAGACAGACTAGCTCCTATAATTCACCCCTCCACTTT. Encoded protein: CASRQTSSYNSPLHF.

The chain joins TRBV6-2 or TRBV6-3 to TRBJ1-2; no clear D gene. The germline V gene has CDR1 MNHEY and CDR2 SVGEGT. Trimming took 2 bases from V and 0 from J, leaving 4 bases between them. The CDR3 spans 13 residues. The CDR3 DNA follows: TGTGCCAGCAGTTACGGGCCTAACTATGGCTACACCTTC. This translates into CASSYGPNYGYTF.

This sequence joins TRBV7-2 and TRBJ2-7, with 7 bases matching TRBD1. Germline loops: CDR1 SGHTA, CDR2 FQGNSA. V gave up 3 bases and J gave up 1 base; unmatched junction bases: 6. The CDR3 runs 15 residues. CDR3 region: CASSFQTGKSYEQYF. DNA of the CDR3: TGTGCCAGCAGCTTCCAGACAGGGAAGTCCTACGAGCAGTACTTC. Supplemented by reference TRBV7-2 and TRBJ2-7, the full variable domain reads GAGVSQSPSNKVTEKGKDVELRCDPISGHTALYWYRQSLGQGLEFLIYFQGNSAPDKSGLPSDRFSAERTGGSVSTLTIQRTQQEDSAVYLCASSFQTGKSYEQYFGPGTRLTVT.

The V gene is TRBV21-1, the J gene TRBJ2-3; no DNA check was done on the table's D call, TRBD1. TRBV21-1 is termed a pseudogene. This CDR3 contains 17 residues. The CDR3 protein is CASSEREGRGVRNTQYF. The CDR3 coding sequence is TGTGCCAGCAGCGAGAGAGAGGGCAGGGGAGTGAGAAATACGCAGTATTTT.